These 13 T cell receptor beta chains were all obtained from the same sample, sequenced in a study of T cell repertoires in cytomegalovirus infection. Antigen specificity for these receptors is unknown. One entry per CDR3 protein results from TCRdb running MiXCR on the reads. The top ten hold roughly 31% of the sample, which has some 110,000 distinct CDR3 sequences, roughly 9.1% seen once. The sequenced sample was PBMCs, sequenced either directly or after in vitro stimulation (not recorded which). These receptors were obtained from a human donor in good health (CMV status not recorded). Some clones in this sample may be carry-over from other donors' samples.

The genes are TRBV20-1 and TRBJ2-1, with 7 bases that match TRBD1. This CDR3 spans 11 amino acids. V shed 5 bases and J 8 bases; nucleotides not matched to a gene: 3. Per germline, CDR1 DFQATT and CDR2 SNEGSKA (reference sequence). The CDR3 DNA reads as TGCAGTGCTCATACAGGGGATGAGCAGTTCTTC. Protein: CSAHTGDEQFF.

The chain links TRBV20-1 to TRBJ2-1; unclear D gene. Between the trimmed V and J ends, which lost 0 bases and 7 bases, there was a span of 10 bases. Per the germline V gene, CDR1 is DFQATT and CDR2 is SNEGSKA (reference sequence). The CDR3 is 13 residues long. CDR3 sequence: CSARDLGGNEQFF. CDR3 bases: TGCAGTGCTAGAGATCTCGGTGGGAATGAGCAGTTCTTC.

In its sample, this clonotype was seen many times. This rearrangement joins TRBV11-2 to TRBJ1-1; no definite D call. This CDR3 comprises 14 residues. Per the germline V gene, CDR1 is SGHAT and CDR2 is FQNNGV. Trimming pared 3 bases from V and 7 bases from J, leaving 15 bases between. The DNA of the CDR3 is TGTGCCAGCAGCTTGACCCAGCTTTTGGGTGAAGCTTTCTTT. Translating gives CASSLTQLLGEAFF.

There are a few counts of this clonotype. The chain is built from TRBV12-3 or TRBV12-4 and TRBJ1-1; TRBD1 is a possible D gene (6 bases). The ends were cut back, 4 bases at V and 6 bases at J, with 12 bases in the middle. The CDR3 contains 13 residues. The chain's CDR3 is CASSSNRAAEAFF. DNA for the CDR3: TGTGCCAGCAGTTCGAACAGGGCTGCTGAAGCTTTCTTT.

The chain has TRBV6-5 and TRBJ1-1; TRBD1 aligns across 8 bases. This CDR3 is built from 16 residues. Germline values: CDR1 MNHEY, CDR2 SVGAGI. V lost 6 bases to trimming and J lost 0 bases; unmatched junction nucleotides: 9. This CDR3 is CASSVDRGLVNTEAFF. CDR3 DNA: TGTGCCAGCAGCGTTGACAGGGGCTTGGTGAACACTGAAGCTTTCTTT.

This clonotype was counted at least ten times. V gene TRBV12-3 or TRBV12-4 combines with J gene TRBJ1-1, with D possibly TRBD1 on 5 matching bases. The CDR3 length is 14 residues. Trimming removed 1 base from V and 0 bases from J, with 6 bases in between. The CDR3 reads CASSLEGVNTEAFF. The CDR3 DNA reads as TGTGCCAGCAGTTTAGAAGGGGTGAACACTGAAGCTTTCTTT.

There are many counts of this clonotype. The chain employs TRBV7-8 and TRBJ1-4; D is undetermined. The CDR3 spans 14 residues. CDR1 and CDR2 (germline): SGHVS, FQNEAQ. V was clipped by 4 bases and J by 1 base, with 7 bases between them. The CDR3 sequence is CASSSDRTNEKLFF. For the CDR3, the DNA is TGTGCCAGCAGCTCGGACCGAACTAATGAAAAACTGTTTTTT.

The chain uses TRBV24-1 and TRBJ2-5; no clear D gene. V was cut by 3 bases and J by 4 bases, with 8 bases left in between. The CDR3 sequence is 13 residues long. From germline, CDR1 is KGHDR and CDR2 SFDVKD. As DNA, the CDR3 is TGTGCCACCAGTGATAGAGAGCGAGAGACCCAGTACTTC. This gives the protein CATSDRERETQYF.

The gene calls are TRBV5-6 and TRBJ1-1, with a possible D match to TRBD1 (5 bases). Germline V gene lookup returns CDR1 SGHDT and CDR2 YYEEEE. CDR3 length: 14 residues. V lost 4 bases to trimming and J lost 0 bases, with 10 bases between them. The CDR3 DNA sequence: TGTGCCAGCAGCCCTGGGACGCTGAACACTGAAGCTTTCTTT. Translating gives CASSPGTLNTEAFF.

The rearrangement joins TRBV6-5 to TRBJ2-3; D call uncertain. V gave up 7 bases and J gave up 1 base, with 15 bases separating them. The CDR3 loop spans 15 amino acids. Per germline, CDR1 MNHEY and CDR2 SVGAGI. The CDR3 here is CASMPRPDRTDTQYF. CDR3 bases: TGTGCCAGCATGCCCCGCCCGGACCGCACAGATACGCAGTATTTT.

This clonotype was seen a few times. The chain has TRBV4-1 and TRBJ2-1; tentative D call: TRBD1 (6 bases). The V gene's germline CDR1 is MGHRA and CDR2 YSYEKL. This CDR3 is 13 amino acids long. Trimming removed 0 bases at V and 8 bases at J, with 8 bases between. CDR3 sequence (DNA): TGCGCCAGCAGCCAAGAACAGGGCTATGAGCAGTTCTTC. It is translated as CASSQEQGYEQFF.

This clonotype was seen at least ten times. This CDR3 reads CASRPDNQETQYF. CDR3 DNA: TGTGCCAGCCGGCCCGACAACCAAGAGACCCAGTACTTC. The chain links TRBV12-3 or TRBV12-4 to TRBJ2-5; D not certain. The V end was cut by 8 bases, the J end by 0 bases, with 10 bases between. The CDR3 runs 13 residues.

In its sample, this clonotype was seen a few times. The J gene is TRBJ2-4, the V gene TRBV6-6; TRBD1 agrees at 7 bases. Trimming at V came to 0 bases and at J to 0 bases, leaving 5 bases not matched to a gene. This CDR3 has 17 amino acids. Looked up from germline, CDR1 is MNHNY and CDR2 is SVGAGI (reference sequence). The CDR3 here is CASSYSERGLAKNIQYF. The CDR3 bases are TGTGCCAGCAGTTACTCGGAGAGGGGGCTAGCCAAAAACATTCAGTACTTC.